One sample yielded the 10 T cell receptor beta chains listed below, sequenced in a study of CD8+CD57+ T cells in acquired aplastic anemia. For CDR3 and TCR beta VDJ profiling, genomic DNA was the template used. A single record per CDR3 protein comes from TCRdb applying MiXCR to the reads. The table records hundreds of thousands of distinct CDR3 sequences, roughly 34% of them present only once. Previously, flow cytometry had revealed CD8+CD57+ cell expansion in the patients chosen for sequencing. The sequencing sample was made of sorted CD4+, CD8+, or CD8+CD57+ T cells (not recorded which) from PBMCs. Source of these receptors: a human donor with aplastic anemia.

In its sample, this clonotype was seen many times. The chain is built from TRBV2 and TRBJ1-2; D possibly corresponds to TRBD1 (5 bases). The CDR3 spans 15 residues. The V and J ends lost 4 bases and 4 bases respectively, with 16 bases between them. In germline, CDR1 is SNHLY, CDR2 FYNNEI. CDR3 nucleotide sequence: TGTGCCAGCAGTGTGGCCCAGGGAGGAATCTATGGCTACACCTTC. This encodes CASSVAQGGIYGYTF.

V is TRBV5-5 and J is TRBJ2-2; D is possibly TRBD1 or TRBD2 (5 bases each). This CDR3 region has 16 residues. Germline CDR1 reads SGHKS; CDR2 reads YYEKEE (reference sequence). Trimming removed 5 bases at V and 3 bases at J, with 17 bases between. CDR3 bases: TGTGCCAGCAGGCCCGGGGCAGGGTCGGACACCGGGGAGCTGTTTTTT. Translating gives CASRPGAGSDTGELFF.

About this clonotype: The CDR3 does not end in the conserved phenylalanine or tryptophan, so this is likely a read error. V gene TRBV19 combines with J gene TRBJ2-1, with D possibly called TRBD1 or TRBD2 (5 bases each). The CDR3 covers 17 residues. V was clipped by 6 bases and J by 12 bases, with 30 bases between them. Germline CDR1 is LNHDA and CDR2 is SQIVND (reference sequence). In DNA form, the CDR3 reads TGTGCCAGTAGGAGGCAGGGAGTGGAGACTGGGGCATTACGGCAGTTCGTC. Its protein is CASRRQGVETGALRQFV.

This chain joins TRBV10-3 and TRBJ2-7; D remains unclear. Germline V CDR1 and CDR2: ENHRY, SYGVKD. V shed 0 bases and J shed 7 bases, with 7 bases lying between them. The CDR3 extends over 12 amino acids. The CDR3 DNA reads as TGTGCCATCAGTGAGTCGGTGAGAGAGCAGTACTTC. Amino acids: CAISESVREQYF.

This clonotype was picked up many times. This rearrangement joins TRBV19 to TRBJ2-1, with D perhaps TRBD1 or TRBD2 (5 bases each). CDR1 is LNHDA, CDR2 SQIVND, per germline (reference sequence). The CDR3 is 14 amino acids. V lost 5 bases and J 8 bases, leaving 16 bases between the germline ends. CDR3 protein: CASSLTGTTHEQFF. The CDR3 DNA sequence: TGTGCCAGTAGTTTAACCGGGACCACACATGAGCAGTTCTTC.

This chain uses TRBV19 with TRBJ1-1; D is perhaps TRBD1 (5 bases). Germline CDR1 reads LNHDA; CDR2 reads SQIVND (reference sequence). V lost 7 bases and J 6 bases, leaving 12 bases between the germline ends. This CDR3 has 12 residues. CDR3 nucleotides: TGTGCCAGTAACAGGTGGAATTCTGAAGCTTTCTTT. This sequence encodes CASNRWNSEAFF. Full variable domain (remainder filled in from reference TRBV19 and TRBJ1-1): DGGITQSPKYLFRKEGQNVTLSCEQNLNHDAMYWYRQDPGQGLRLIYYSQIVNDFQKGDIAEGYSVSREKKESFPLTVTSAQKNPTAFYLCASNRWNSEAFFGQGTRLTVV.

This chain connects TRBV20-1 to TRBJ1-5; perhaps TRBD1 as D (5 bases). V shed 3 bases and J shed 4 bases, with 16 bases lying between them. This CDR3 is 15 amino acids long. Germline V gene sequence: CDR1 DFQATT, CDR2 SNEGSKA (reference sequence). CDR3 bases: TGCAGTGCTAGTGAAGGGGCGGCCGAGAATCAGCCCCAGCATTTT. Translated, it gives CSASEGAAENQPQHF.

This clonotype showed up many times. The chain is built from TRBV6-4 and TRBJ1-1, with 10 bases that match TRBD1. Germline-derived CDR1 and CDR2 are MRHNA and SNTAGT. CDR3 length: 14 residues. V dropped 6 bases and J dropped 7; count of bases not matched to a gene: 8. The DNA of the CDR3 is TGTGCCAGCAGAGAGACAGGGGGCCTGGGTGAAGCTTTCTTT. Its translation is CASRETGGLGEAFF.

This clonotype was recorded many times. The chain recombines TRBV20-1 with TRBJ2-7; D may be TRBD1 or TRBD2 (5 bases each). The CDR3 extends over 13 amino acids. Trimming took 6 bases from V and 4 from J, leaving 16 bases between them. Germline V gene sequence: CDR1 DFQATT, CDR2 SNEGSKA (reference sequence). CDR3 nucleotide sequence: TGCAGTGCCTCCGGGGCAGGATCTTACGAGCAGTACTTC. It is translated as CSASGAGSYEQYF.

This sequence joins TRBV6-1 and TRBJ2-3; possible D gene TRBD1, 5 bases. Trimming took off 4 bases at V and 2 bases at J, with 10 bases between the two ends. The CDR3 sequence is 14 residues long. The germline V gene has CDR1 MNHNS and CDR2 SASEGT. CDR3 loop: CASSVRQLTDTQYF. CDR3 coding DNA: TGTGCCAGCAGTGTGAGACAGCTCACAGATACGCAGTATTTT.